Below, 22 T cell receptor beta chains from the same sample are listed, as sequenced in a study of cytomegalovirus exposure and HLA in healthy donors (dated by TCRdb to about 2017). Library preparation employed the immunoSEQ multiplex PCR assay. For the multiplex PCR, a mixture combining 60 forward primers for TCR Vbeta segments and 13 reverse primers for TCR Jbeta segments was used. As stored in TCRdb, this immuneACCESS dataset retains in-frame rearrangements with V and J assigned. A fraction of the clones does not appear; measured against another copy, unresolved V genes explain less than half of the discrepancy, and the remainder lacks a known reason. This sample comprises about 160,000 clones, 81% of them detected only once. The ten largest clones capture 1.3% of the sample. The specimen was PBMCs. The source of these receptors is a man aged 50-59 years in good health and CMV-seropositive.

V usage is TRBV29-1 and J usage is TRBJ1-4, with unresolved D. This CDR3 contains 14 residues. From germline, CDR1 is SQVTM and CDR2 ANQGSEA. Trimming took off 0 bases at V and 8 bases at J, with 13 bases between the two ends. Here the CDR3 DNA reads TGCAGCGTTGAAGATGTCCAGGTTGGAGAAAAACTGTTTTTT. Protein product: CSVEDVQVGEKLFF.

The J gene is TRBJ1-5, the V gene TRBV7-2; D not resolved. Trimming shortened V by 2 bases and J by 0 bases, and 5 bases separated the two germline ends. Germline-derived CDR1 and CDR2 are SGHTA and FQGNSA. The CDR3 sequence is 14 residues long. This CDR3 reads CASSLTVSNQPQHF. DNA for the CDR3: TGTGCCAGCAGCTTAACGGTTAGCAATCAGCCCCAGCATTTT.

For the CDR3, the DNA is TGTGCCAGCAGCTTATCTGGCAGGGCTACCGGGGAGCTGTTTTTT. Protein: CASSLSGRATGELFF. This sequence joins TRBV7-2 and TRBJ2-2, with a weak D call TRBD1 (5 bases). The germline V gene encodes CDR1 SGHTA and CDR2 FQGNSA. The CDR3 covers 15 residues. V lost 2 bases and J lost 5, with 12 bases in between.

This rearrangement joins TRBV5-1 to TRBJ2-7; 9 nucleotides match TRBD1. J was trimmed by 5 bases and V by 0 bases; bases with no gene match: 3. This CDR3 has 14 residues. Germline lookup yields CDR1 SGHRS and CDR2 YFSETQ. CDR3 amino acids: CASSLADRGNEQYF. In DNA form, the CDR3 reads TGCGCCAGCAGCTTGGCCGACAGGGGGAACGAGCAGTACTTC.

The chain employs TRBV7-8 and TRBJ2-3; TRBD2 matches 8 bases. Germline V gives CDR1 SGHVS, CDR2 FQNEAQ. The V gene end was trimmed by 5 bases and the J gene end by 5 bases; junction bases not matched to a gene: 6. The CDR3 is 14 residues long. In DNA form, the CDR3 reads TGTGCCAGCAGCCTCAGACTAGCGCAAGATACGCAGTATTTT. The encoded protein is CASSLRLAQDTQYF.

The V and J genes are TRBV30 and TRBJ2-7; a weak D match, TRBD2 (6 bases). The CDR3 totals 12 residues. CDR1 is GTSNPN, CDR2 SVGIG, per germline (reference sequence). The V end lost 6 bases, the J end lost 2 bases, and 11 bases lay between the germline ends. For the CDR3, the DNA is TGTGCCTGCCGGACTAAAACCTACGAGCAGTACTTC. It codes for CACRTKTYEQYF.

This chain joins TRBV28 and TRBJ1-1; 7 bases are a match to TRBD1. In germline, CDR1 is MDHEN, CDR2 SYDVKM. CDR3 length: 14 residues. V dropped 5 bases and J dropped 5; count of bases not matched to a gene: 8. The CDR3, as DNA: TGTGCCAGCAGTCTCCGCAGGGGGGCTACTGAAGCTTTCTTT. Its protein is CASSLRRGATEAFF.

The V and J genes are TRBV7-8 and TRBJ1-5; no reliable D call. The CDR3 runs to 15 residues. CDR1 is SGHVS, CDR2 FQNEAQ, per germline. V was shortened by 2 bases and J by 6 bases, with 14 bases between the two germline ends. The CDR3 spells CASSLSGGVIQPQHF. The CDR3 DNA is TGTGCCAGCAGCTTAAGTGGCGGGGTGATTCAGCCCCAGCATTTT.

The chain combines TRBV2 with TRBJ1-1; TRBD1 might be the D (6 bases). CDR1 and CDR2 (germline): SNHLY, FYNNEI. V dropped 5 bases and J dropped 4 bases, with 14 bases sitting between them. The CDR3 is 14 residues long. The CDR3 DNA reads TGTGCCAGCAGTCGTCAGGGGTGGGTCACTGAAGCTTTCTTT. Translated: CASSRQGWVTEAFF.

The chain links TRBV2 to TRBJ2-5, with 11 positions matching TRBD1. Germline CDR1 is SNHLY and CDR2 is FYNNEI. The CDR3 consists of 16 residues. V shed 5 bases, J shed 4 bases, and the junction held 9 bases outside the gene matches. The CDR3, as DNA: TGTGCCAGCAGTAAGGGGACAGGGGGAGGGAGAGAGACCCAGTACTTC. It translates to CASSKGTGGGRETQYF.

V usage is TRBV5-4 and J usage is TRBJ2-2; D not certain. The CDR3 has 15 residues. The germline CDR1 and CDR2 sequences are SGHNT and YYREEE (reference sequence). With 0 bases removed from V and 6 bases from J, the gap between germline ends came to 12 bases. CDR3 nucleotides: TGTGCCAGCAGCTTGGAGGCTAGTTATGCCGGGGAGCTGTTTTTT. This sequence encodes CASSLEASYAGELFF. The complete variable domain, with remaining parts taken from reference TRBV5-4 and TRBJ2-2, reads ETGVTQSPTHLIKTRGQQVTLRCSSQSGHNTVSWYQQALGQGPQFIFQYYREEENGRGNFPPRFSGLQFPNYSSELNVNALELDDSALYLCASSLEASYAGELFFGEGSRLTVL.

The gene calls are TRBV6-5 and TRBJ2-7, with D uncertain. In germline, CDR1 is MNHEY, CDR2 SVGAGI. Trimming left V 4 bases short and J 3 bases short, with 4 bases between. This CDR3 region has 11 residues. As DNA, the CDR3 is TGTGCCAGCAGTTCCTTCTACGAGCAGTACTTC. Protein sequence: CASSSFYEQYF.

The rearrangement links TRBV19 to TRBJ1-4; TRBD1 matches 9 bases. With 5 bases clipped from V and 2 bases from J, the junction kept 6 bases outside the gene matches. CDR3 length: 16 amino acids. CDR1 is LNHDA, CDR2 SQIVND, per germline (reference sequence). For the CDR3, the DNA is TGTGCCAGTAGTCTCTGGACAGGGGCGACTAATGAAAAACTGTTTTTT. Translation gives CASSLWTGATNEKLFF. The full variable domain, rest sourced from reference TRBV19 and TRBJ1-4, is DGGITQSPKYLFRKEGQNVTLSCEQNLNHDAMYWYRQDPGQGLRLIYYSQIVNDFQKGDIAEGYSVSREKKESFPLTVTSAQKNPTAFYLCASSLWTGATNEKLFFGSGTQLSVL.

The chain carries TRBV4-1 and TRBJ2-7; a weak D match, TRBD2 (5 bases). The CDR3 has 14 amino acids. V dropped 0 bases and J dropped 0 bases, with 6 bases sitting between them. Germline CDR1 and CDR2: MGHRA and YSYEKL. In nucleotides, the CDR3 is TGCGCCAGCAGCCAAGATGGAGGCTCCTACGAGCAGTACTTC. As protein: CASSQDGGSYEQYF.

This clone was seen a handful of times. The chain recombines TRBV6-5 with TRBJ2-2; unclear D gene. Looked up from germline, CDR1 is MNHEY and CDR2 is SVGAGI. V was cut by 5 bases and J by 1 base, with 11 bases left in between. The CDR3 runs to 15 residues. CDR3 region: CASSLQTQNTGELFF. The CDR3, as DNA: TGTGCCAGCAGTCTACAGACACAGAACACCGGGGAGCTGTTTTTT.

In its sample, this clone was seen a few times. The V gene is TRBV20-1, the J gene TRBJ1-1; D is unclear. V lost 8 bases, J lost 1 base, and 8 bases lay in between. Germline CDR1 is DFQATT and CDR2 is SNEGSKA (reference sequence). The CDR3 loop spans 11 amino acids. CDR3 protein: CSPPTNTEAFF. Written as DNA, the CDR3 is TGCAGTCCTCCTACGAACACTGAAGCTTTCTTT.

This sequence joins TRBV13 and TRBJ1-2; TRBD1 is a possible D gene (6 bases). V was trimmed by 2 bases and J by 3 bases, leaving 16 bases between them. Looked up from germline, CDR1 is PRHDT and CDR2 is FYEKMQ (reference sequence). This CDR3 is 16 amino acids long. CDR3 DNA sequence: TGTGCCAGCAGCTTACGACGGCAAGGGGGTCACTATGGCTACACCTTC. Translation: CASSLRRQGGHYGYTF.

CDR3 coding DNA: TGTGCCAGCAGTTACTCACGGACAGGGGGACGTGGCTACACCTTC. Encoded protein: CASSYSRTGGRGYTF. The chain is built from TRBV6-5 and TRBJ1-2; the match to TRBD1 covers 10 bases. The CDR3 loop spans 15 amino acids. The germline gives CDR1 MNHEY, CDR2 SVGAGI. V trimming: 0 bases; J trimming: 7 bases; junction bases outside the gene matches: 5.

The chain combines TRBV9 with TRBJ2-7; TRBD1 might be the D (6 bases). CDR1 is SGDLS and CDR2 is YYNGEE in the germline V gene. This CDR3 has 14 amino acids. V lost 3 bases, J lost 6 bases, and 16 bases lay in between. DNA of the CDR3: TGTGCCAGCAGCGCTGGACAGACCCGGGGCGAGCAGTACTTC. Translation gives CASSAGQTRGEQYF.

The chain combines TRBV5-5 with TRBJ2-2; 13 positions match TRBD2. Germline values: CDR1 SGHKS, CDR2 YYEKEE (reference sequence). The CDR3 is made up of 16 amino acids. The V and J ends lost 4 bases and 4 bases, in that order; junction bases with no gene match: 4. The CDR3 coding sequence is TGTGCCAGCAGCATGGGACTAGCGGGAACCACCGGGGAGCTGTTTTTT. Protein: CASSMGLAGTTGELFF. The full variable domain, with the rest looked up from reference TRBV5-5 and TRBJ2-2, is DAGVTQSPTHLIKTRGQQVTLRCSPISGHKSVSWYQQVLGQGPQFIFQYYEKEERGRGNFPDRFSARQFPNYSSELNVNALLLGDSALYLCASSMGLAGTTGELFFGEGSRLTVL.

This clone was seen a handful of times. The chain recombines TRBV12-5 with TRBJ2-4; 9 bases fit TRBD1. CDR1 and CDR2 from the germline V gene are LGHNT and FRNRAP. The CDR3 loop spans 18 amino acids. The trim removed 0 bases at V and 8 bases at J, leaving 14 bases unmatched. CDR3 loop: CASGLVKQGARLRDIQYF. The DNA of the CDR3 is TGTGCTAGTGGTTTGGTGAAACAGGGGGCGCGATTGAGGGACATTCAGTACTTC.

The DNA of the CDR3 is TGTGCCAGCAGCTTAAGTACTGGCGAGCAGTACTTC. This translates into CASSLSTGEQYF. V is TRBV7-2 and J is TRBJ2-7; no clear D. The CDR3 runs 12 residues. V shed 2 bases and J shed 6 bases, with 8 bases lying between them. Germline assignment: CDR1 SGHTA and CDR2 FQGNSA.